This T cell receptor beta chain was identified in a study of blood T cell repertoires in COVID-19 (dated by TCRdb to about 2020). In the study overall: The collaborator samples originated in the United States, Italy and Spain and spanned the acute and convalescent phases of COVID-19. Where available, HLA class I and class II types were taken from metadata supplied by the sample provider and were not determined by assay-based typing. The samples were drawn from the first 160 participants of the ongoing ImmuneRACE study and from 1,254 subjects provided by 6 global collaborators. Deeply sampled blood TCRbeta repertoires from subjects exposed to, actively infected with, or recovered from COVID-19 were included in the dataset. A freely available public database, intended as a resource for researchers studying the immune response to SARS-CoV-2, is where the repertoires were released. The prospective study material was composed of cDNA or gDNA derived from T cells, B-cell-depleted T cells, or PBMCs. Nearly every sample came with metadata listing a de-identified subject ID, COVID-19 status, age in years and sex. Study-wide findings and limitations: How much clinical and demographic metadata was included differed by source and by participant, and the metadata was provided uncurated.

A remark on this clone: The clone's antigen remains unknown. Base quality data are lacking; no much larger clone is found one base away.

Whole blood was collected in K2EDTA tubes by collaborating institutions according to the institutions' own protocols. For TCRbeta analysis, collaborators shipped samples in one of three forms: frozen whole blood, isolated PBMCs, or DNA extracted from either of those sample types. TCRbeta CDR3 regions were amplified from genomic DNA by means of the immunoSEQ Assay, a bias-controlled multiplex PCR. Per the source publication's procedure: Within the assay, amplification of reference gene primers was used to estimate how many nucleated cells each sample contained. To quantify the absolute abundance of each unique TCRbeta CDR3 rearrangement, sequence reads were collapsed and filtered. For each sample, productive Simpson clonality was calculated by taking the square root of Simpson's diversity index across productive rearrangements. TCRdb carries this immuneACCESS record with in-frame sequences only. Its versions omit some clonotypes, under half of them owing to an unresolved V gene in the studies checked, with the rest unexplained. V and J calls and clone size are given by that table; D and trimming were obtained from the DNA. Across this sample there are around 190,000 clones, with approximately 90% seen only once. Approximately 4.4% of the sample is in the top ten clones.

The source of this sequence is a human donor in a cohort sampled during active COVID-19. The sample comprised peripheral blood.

The DNA is TGTGCCAGCAGCTTACCCCCCCGACTAGAGACCGGGGAGCTGTTTTTT. Translation gives CASSLPPRLETGELFF. Here the chain combines TRBV7-2 and TRBJ2-2; a tentative D call is TRBD2 (6 bases match). Reading from cysteine to phenylalanine, the CDR3 counts 16 amino acids. Only CDR3 DNA is held: 48 bases, read in frame from base 1. CDR1 is given as SGHTA and CDR2 as FQGNSA, both from the germline V gene. The V and J ends are trimmed by 2 bases and 5 bases, leaving 15 bases between them.